Listed below are T cell receptor beta chains from one sample, sequenced in a study of PD-1 blockade in classical Hodgkin lymphoma. Sequencing was performed with immunoSEQ multiplex PCR; in TCRdb, only in-frame clones are kept and a portion is missing. This table holds 110,000 or so clones, approximately 89% found once. This sample comprised peripheral blood mononuclear cells (PBMCs), obtained before the fourth cycle of nivolumab. All receptors derive from a human donor with classical Hodgkin lymphoma. Both conserved end residues are part of each CDR3. Each record gives: D gene, J gene, clone size, V gene, CDR3 protein, CDR3 DNA. D genes are given only for firm matches. Expanded clones get a size class; other rows say once, few or many, or leave the size out.

>-|TRBJ2-2|-|TRBV9
CASSVGPAERTGELFF
TGTGCCAGCAGCGTAGGTCCAGCGGAGAGAACCGGGGAGCTGTTTTTT
>TRBD2|TRBJ2-7|-|TRBV5-5
CASSLEGTKNYEQYF
TGTGCCAGCAGCTTGGAGGGGACTAAAAATTACGAGCAGTACTTC
>TRBD2|TRBJ2-5|-|TRBV5-1
CASGGGETQYF
TGCGCCAGCGGGGGGGGAGAGACCCAGTACTTC
>TRBD2|TRBJ2-2|-|TRBV7-2
CASSLGLAGGNTGELFF
TGTGCCAGCAGTCTGGGACTAGCGGGGGGGAACACCGGGGAGCTGTTTTTT
>-|TRBJ2-3|-|TRBV6-4
CASSDSFGGKADTQYF
TGTGCCAGCAGTGACTCTTTTGGCGGTAAGGCAGATACGCAGTATTTT
>-|TRBJ2-3|-|TRBV12-5
CASGTGTLSTDTQYF
TGTGCTAGTGGTACCGGGACACTTTCCACAGATACGCAGTATTTT
>TRBD2|TRBJ2-5|-|TRBV5-4
CASSQTGTSGKETQYF
TGTGCCAGCAGCCAGACCGGGACTAGCGGGAAAGAGACCCAGTACTTC
>-|TRBJ2-7|-|TRBV18
CASSRTETYEQYF
TGTGCCAGCTCACGGACAGAGACCTACGAGCAGTACTTC
>-|TRBJ1-5|-|TRBV6-6
CASRWEGSNQPQHF
TGTGCCAGCAGGTGGGAGGGGAGCAATCAGCCCCAGCATTTT
>-|TRBJ2-3|-|TRBV10-1
CASSEEEGSTDTQYF
TGCGCCAGCAGTGAAGAGGAGGGGAGCACAGATACGCAGTATTTT
>-|TRBJ1-2|-|TRBV4-1
CASSQENAGYTF
TGCGCCAGCAGCCAAGAAAATGCAGGCTACACCTTC
>TRBD1|TRBJ1-2|-|TRBV27
CASSLTQQGAIGYTF
TGTGCCAGCAGTTTAACGCAACAGGGGGCTATAGGCTACACCTTC
>-|TRBJ2-7|-|TRBV19
CASSIAQGESEQYF
TGTGCCAGTAGTATAGCGCAGGGAGAGAGCGAGCAGTACTTC
>TRBD1|TRBJ2-7|-|TRBV27
CASTAGTGGVNEQYF
TGTGCCAGCACGGCCGGGACAGGGGGTGTCAACGAGCAGTACTTC
>-|TRBJ2-3|-|TRBV9
CASSVSGGSTDTQYF
TGTGCCAGCAGCGTAAGCGGCGGGAGCACAGATACGCAGTATTTT
>-|TRBJ2-5|-|TRBV5-1
CASTRGPAHQETQYF
TGCGCCAGCACTCGGGGTCCAGCGCACCAAGAGACCCAGTACTTC
>-|TRBJ1-1|-|TRBV20-1
CSAPVITEAFF
TGCAGTGCTCCGGTTATCACTGAAGCTTTCTTT
>-|TRBJ1-2|-|TRBV7-2
CASSLDPTDSTNYGYTF
TGTGCCAGCAGCTTAGATCCTACGGACAGCACTAACTATGGCTACACCTTC
>-|TRBJ1-1|-|TRBV6-6
CASSYSRVNTEAFF
TGTGCCAGCAGTTACTCGCGGGTGAACACTGAAGCTTTCTTT
>-|TRBJ1-2|-|TRBV4-1
CASSQEKRAGEPPKRYGYTF
TGCGCCAGCAGCCAAGAAAAACGGGCAGGGGAGCCTCCTAAGAGGTATGGCTACACCTTC
>-|TRBJ2-2|-|TRBV5-1
CASSPTPDTGELFF
TGCGCCAGCAGCCCCACGCCGGACACCGGGGAGCTGTTTTTT
>-|TRBJ2-5|-|TRBV18
CASSPTVVETQYF
TGTGCCAGCTCACCAACAGTTGTTGAGACCCAGTACTTC
>-|TRBJ2-2|-|TRBV19
CASSTGMDTGELFF
TGTGCCAGTAGTACTGGAATGGACACCGGGGAGCTGTTTTTT
>-|TRBJ2-7|-|TRBV25-1
CASSDAVVHEQYF
TGTGCCAGCAGTGACGCCGTAGTGCACGAGCAGTACTTC
>-|TRBJ2-4|-|TRBV6-5
CASSYAGANIQYF
TGTGCCAGCAGTTACGCAGGGGCTAACATTCAGTACTTC
>-|TRBJ1-5|-|TRBV6-6
CASTLQVSNQPQHF
TGTGCCAGCACTCTACAGGTTAGCAATCAGCCCCAGCATTTT
>TRBD2|TRBJ2-7|-|TRBV4-2
CASSQEGGVTSAMVYEQYF
TGTGCCAGCAGCCAAGAAGGGGGGGTGACTAGCGCTATGGTCTACGAGCAGTACTTC
>-|TRBJ2-1|-|TRBV4-3
CASSQEINREQFF
TGCGCCAGCAGCCAAGAGATAAACCGTGAGCAGTTCTTC
>-|TRBJ2-5|-|TRBV5-6
CASSQLVSETQYF
TGTGCCAGCAGCCAACTAGTATCAGAGACCCAGTACTTC
>TRBD1|TRBJ1-2|-|TRBV9
CASSVGAGGQGAGYTF
TGTGCCAGCAGCGTAGGAGCGGGGGGACAGGGTGCAGGCTACACCTTC
>-|TRBJ2-3|-|TRBV9
CASSRDSTDTQYF
TGTGCCAGCAGCCGGGACAGCACAGATACGCAGTATTTT
>-|TRBJ1-1|-|TRBV11-2
CASSLYGGDSDTEAFF
TGTGCCAGCAGCTTATACGGGGGCGACTCGGACACTGAAGCTTTCTTT
>-|TRBJ1-1|-|TRBV29-1
CSVDWRGAFF
TGCAGCGTTGATTGGAGGGGTGCTTTCTTT
>TRBD2|TRBJ2-1|-|TRBV4-1
CASSERGSGNEQFF
TGCGCCAGCAGCGAGCGGGGATCGGGCAATGAGCAGTTCTTC
>TRBD1|TRBJ1-2|few|TRBV4-3
CASSQDPGDRGFYGYTF
TGCGCCAGCAGCCAAGATCCTGGGGACAGGGGCTTCTATGGCTACACCTTC
>TRBD2|TRBJ2-1|-|TRBV4-1
CASARTSDYNEQFF
TGCGCCTCAGCAAGGACTAGCGACTACAATGAGCAGTTCTTC
>-|TRBJ2-7|-|TRBV5-1
CASSLDGYEQYF
TGCGCCAGCAGCTTGGACGGTTACGAGCAGTACTTC
>-|TRBJ1-1|-|TRBV5-1
CASSLGQQNTEAFF
TGCGCCAGCAGCTTGGGACAGCAGAACACTGAAGCTTTCTTT
>TRBD1|TRBJ1-2|-|TRBV6-5
CASSYRPPGTDIYTF
TGTGCCAGCAGTTACCGGCCCCCCGGGACAGACATCTACACCTTC
>-|TRBJ2-4|-|TRBV18
CASSPPQGRAKNIQYF
TGTGCCAGCTCACCACCCCAGGGGAGAGCCAAAAACATTCAGTACTTC
>-|TRBJ2-3|-|TRBV9
CASSVAGGPSTDTQYF
TGTGCCAGCAGCGTAGCTGGCGGGCCCAGCACAGATACGCAGTATTTT
>-|TRBJ2-1|-|TRBV28
CASNLESASYNEQFF
TGTGCCAGCAACCTAGAGTCAGCCTCCTACAATGAGCAGTTCTTC